Described below is a single TCR beta chain sequence and its context. This clone came up a few times. Its antigen is still unknown. No much larger clonotype is one base removed from it; base qualities were not supplied. The identical CDR3 is also encoded by other nucleotide sequences in the sample. Receptor amplification or capture employed the immunoSEQ multiplex PCR assay. In TCRdb, the immuneACCESS table is reduced to in-frame sequences with V and J assigned. These tables do not hold every clone; where another copy was compared, an unresolved V gene accounts for under half, and the others remain unexplained. The sample table contains approximately 110,000 clones; only one count was recorded for roughly 80% of them. Of the sample, 4% to 6% falls within the top ten clones. This specimen comes from a study of PD-1 blockade in mismatch repair-deficient tumors (dated by TCRdb to 2016 to 2017). Context from the whole study: Between late 2013 and late 2016, the trial enrolled 80 to 95 consecutive patients with 11 to 13 types of mismatch repair-deficient cancer, all of whom had received prior treatment and were progressing. Tumor-associated T cell clones were tracked in the peripheral blood of patients responding to PD-1 blockade by deep sequencing of TCR CDR3 regions. Here is what the overall study found, with its caveats: Tumor-resident clones, often undetectable in blood before treatment, expanded rapidly after pembrolizumab and then contracted, generally before radiologic responses.

Mismatch repair deficiency was established in every enrolled patient by polymerase chain reaction or immunohistochemistry. TCR sequencing was carried out for a few patients who responded to pembrolizumab therapy. The phase II trial prospectively evaluated PD-1 blockade with pembrolizumab in advanced mismatch repair-deficient cancers, independent of tissue of origin. Peripheral blood T cell samples were gathered serially, both before PD-1 blockade started and at multiple time points afterward. The timing of each blood sample was reported as weeks after the first dose of pembrolizumab. This sample comprised peripheral blood, obtained more than 58 weeks after starting pembrolizumab. This receptor was identified in an adult with mismatch repair-deficient cancer.

Here is the DNA: TGTGCCAGTAGTATTACAGGGTCCGGGGCCAACGTCCTGACTTTC. Its coded protein is CASSITGSGANVLTF. This sequence uses TRBV19 and TRBJ2-6; TRBD1 might be the D gene, on 6 matching bases. Counted from cysteine to phenylalanine, this CDR3 has 15 amino acids. Just the 45-base CDR3 DNA is kept, in frame starting at base 1. From a lookup of the germline V gene (reference sequence), CDR1 and CDR2 are LNHDA and SQIVND. The junction carries 10 bases between V and J, which are trimmed by 3 bases and 4 bases respectively.